The 16 T cell receptor beta chains presented below share a single source sample, sequenced in a study of STAT5B mutations in CD4+ large granular lymphocyte leukemia. This table comes from immunoSEQ multiplex PCR, and its TCRdb copy is limited to in-frame clones, with some not included. The sample records roughly 36,000 clones, more than 70% being singletons. The sequenced material came from CD4+ T cells from blood buffy coats. Receptors originate from a human donor in good health.

The V and J genes are TRBV2 and TRBJ1-5; 7 bases agree with TRBD1. Germline CDR1 and CDR2: SNHLY and FYNNEI. This CDR3 has 14 residues. The trim removed 6 bases at V and 6 bases at J, leaving 8 bases unmatched. Here the CDR3 reads CASSLQGIGQPQHF. Here the CDR3 DNA reads TGTGCCAGCAGCTTACAGGGGATAGGTCAGCCCCAGCATTTT.

The rearrangement joins TRBV4-3 to TRBJ1-2; possibly TRBD1 for D (5 bases). The V gene's germline CDR1 is LGHNA and CDR2 YSLEER. CDR3 size: 14 residues. Trimming left V 1 base short and J 4 bases short, with 10 bases between. The chain's CDR3 is CASSQGATAYGYTF. In DNA, the CDR3 is TGCGCCAGCAGCCAAGGGGCGACAGCCTATGGCTACACCTTC.

This chain joins TRBV7-2 and TRBJ1-2, with D uncertain. Trimming took off 3 bases at V and 6 bases at J, with 8 bases between the two ends. This CDR3 is 12 amino acids long. Germline CDR1 and CDR2: SGHTA and FQGNSA. The CDR3 spells CASSFSGNGYTF. The CDR3 DNA reads as TGTGCCAGCAGCTTTTCCGGGAATGGCTACACCTTC.

This clone was seen just once. The CDR3 bases are TGTGCCAGCAGTTACCCCTCCCAGGGGGTCTACGAGCAGTACTTC. Translated: CASSYPSQGVYEQYF. J is TRBJ2-7 and V is TRBV6-5, with TRBD1 identical over 7 bases. J gave up 3 bases and V 2 bases, and 7 bases lay outside the gene matches. The germline V gene encodes CDR1 MNHEY and CDR2 SVGAGI. This CDR3 has 15 residues.

The V call is TRBV5-1, the J call TRBJ1-3; D is unresolved. The CDR3 sequence is 15 residues long. Germline lookup yields CDR1 SGHRS and CDR2 YFSETQ. Trimming stripped 3 bases from V and 4 bases from J, with 14 bases between. The CDR3 loop reads CASSSAALGGNTIYF. CDR3 in DNA: TGCGCCAGCAGCTCCGCGGCCCTTGGGGGAAACACCATATATTTT. The variable domain in full, completed from reference TRBV5-1 and TRBJ1-3, reads KAGVTQTPRYLIKTRGQQVTLSCSPISGHRSVSWYQQTPGQGLQFLFEYFSETQRNKGNFPGRFSGRQFSNSRSEMNVSTLELGDSALYLCASSSAALGGNTIYFGEGSWLTVV.

J is TRBJ2-5 and V is TRBV5-1; possibly TRBD2 for D (6 bases). This CDR3 spans 14 amino acids. Per germline, CDR1 SGHRS and CDR2 YFSETQ. V gave up 5 bases and J gave up 5 bases, with 16 bases separating them. The CDR3 region has the DNA TGCGCCAGCAGAGGAGGGGACCTTTTGGAGACCCAGTACTTC. It is translated as CASRGGDLLETQYF.

The V gene is TRBV5-1, the J gene TRBJ1-1; 9 positions match TRBD1. V trimming: 4 bases; J trimming: 4 bases; junction bases outside the gene matches: 8. The CDR3 is made up of 15 amino acids. Germline V gene data show CDR1 as SGHRS and CDR2 as YFSETQ. Here the CDR3 reads CASSIEPTGGTEAFF. CDR3 DNA sequence: TGCGCCAGCAGCATCGAACCGACAGGGGGCACTGAAGCTTTCTTT.

The gene calls are TRBV19 and TRBJ1-4; D unresolved. Trimming cost V 5 bases and J 4 bases, with 8 bases left between them. CDR1 is LNHDA and CDR2 is SQIVND in the germline V gene (reference sequence). The CDR3 extends over 13 amino acids. CDR3 region: CASSFRDNEKLFF. The CDR3 DNA follows: TGTGCCAGTAGTTTCCGGGATAATGAAAAACTGTTTTTT.

This sequence joins TRBV5-4 and TRBJ1-2; D unclear. Trimming took 2 bases from V and 6 from J, leaving 11 bases between them. CDR1 and CDR2 (germline): SGHNT, YYREEE (reference sequence). The CDR3 runs to 13 residues. CDR3 region: CASSLWKGDGYTF. The CDR3 DNA sequence: TGTGCCAGCAGCTTATGGAAGGGCGATGGCTACACCTTC. Combining the CDR3 with reference TRBV5-4 and TRBJ1-2 gives the whole variable domain ETGVTQSPTHLIKTRGQQVTLRCSSQSGHNTVSWYQQALGQGPQFIFQYYREEENGRGNFPPRFSGLQFPNYSSELNVNALELDDSALYLCASSLWKGDGYTFGSGTRLTVV.

The V and J genes are TRBV9 and TRBJ1-3; 10 bases map to TRBD1. CDR3 length equals 14 residues. Germline lookup yields CDR1 SGDLS and CDR2 YYNGEE. Losses at the gene ends were 5 bases for V and 8 bases for J; bases not matched to a gene: 7. CDR3 in amino acids: CASSSWTGGDTIYF. The CDR3 bases are TGTGCCAGCAGTTCCTGGACAGGGGGTGACACCATATATTTT.

V and J are TRBV27 and TRBJ1-2; D gene ambiguous. CDR3 size: 15 residues. Looked up from germline, CDR1 is MNHEY and CDR2 is SMNVEV (reference sequence). Trimming cost V 3 bases and J 4 bases, with 15 bases left between them. The CDR3 nucleotides read TGTGCCAGCAGTTTCGAATCGGGCACCCTCTATGGCTACACCTTC. This encodes CASSFESGTLYGYTF.

The V and J genes are TRBV7-2 and TRBJ2-5; D gene unclear. CDR1 is SGHTA and CDR2 is FQGNSA in the germline V gene. The CDR3 contains 13 residues. V lost 5 bases and J 8 bases, leaving 15 bases between the germline ends. The chain's CDR3 is CASSIPAIKTQYF. The CDR3 region has the DNA TGTGCCAGCAGCATACCCGCGATTAAAACCCAGTACTTC.

V gene TRBV18 combines with J gene TRBJ2-6; D remains unclear. The ends were cut back, 3 bases at V and 4 bases at J, with 7 bases in the middle. CDR1 KGHSH and CDR2 LQKENI come from the germline V gene. This CDR3 comprises 14 residues. The CDR3 loop reads CASSPPSGANVLTF. Here the CDR3 DNA reads TGTGCCAGCTCACCCCCGTCGGGGGCCAACGTCCTGACTTTC.

V usage is TRBV9 and J usage is TRBJ2-1; 11 bases agree with TRBD2. This CDR3 has 15 amino acids. Losses at the gene ends were 1 base for V and 7 bases for J; bases not matched to a gene: 4. Germline V CDR1 and CDR2: SGDLS, YYNGEE. CDR3 DNA sequence: TGTGCCAGCAGCGTAACTAGCGGGAGTAGGAATGAGCAGTTCTTC. Translation: CASSVTSGSRNEQFF.

The chain is built from TRBV5-1 and TRBJ2-3; a possible D gene is TRBD1 (5 bases). The CDR3 runs to 12 residues. Germline V lookup: CDR1 SGHRS, CDR2 YFSETQ. V was trimmed by 6 bases and J by 4 bases, leaving 9 bases between them. CDR3 coding DNA: TGCGCCAGCAAGCAAGGGGCAGATACGCAGTATTTT. Translating it yields CASKQGADTQYF.

The chain recombines TRBV30 with TRBJ1-1; D is ambiguous. This CDR3 is built from 14 residues. V lost 4 bases and J lost 0, with 12 bases in between. The germline V gene encodes CDR1 GTSNPN and CDR2 SVGIG (reference sequence). CDR3 sequence: CAWKRNDMNTEAFF. DNA of the CDR3: TGTGCCTGGAAACGGAACGATATGAACACTGAAGCTTTCTTT.